This entry lists 24 T cell receptor beta chains sequenced from one sample in a study of cytomegalovirus exposure and HLA in healthy donors. Primers for the PCR totalled 60 Vbeta and 13 Jbeta. The data were produced by immunoSEQ multiplex PCR, yet TCRdb's version contains in-frame clones alone and is incomplete. The data show approximately 150,000 clones, about 72% seen once. The sequencing input was PBMCs. These receptors all come from a man aged 60-69 years in good health and CMV-seronegative.

The rearrangement uses TRBV11-2 and TRBJ2-6; 7 bases align to TRBD2. V was pared by 1 base and J by 0 bases, with 9 bases of the junction left unmatched. This CDR3 region has 19 residues. Germline lookup yields CDR1 SGHAT and CDR2 FQNNGV. CDR3 sequence: CASSLVGGTLSSGANVLTF. CDR3 nucleotides: TGTGCCAGCAGCTTAGTGGGGGGGACGTTGAGCTCTGGGGCCAACGTCCTGACTTTC.

The chain recombines TRBV9 with TRBJ2-2; D uncertain. The germline V and J ends were trimmed by 6 bases and 0 bases, with 9 bases remaining between them. Per the germline V gene, CDR1 is SGDLS and CDR2 is YYNGEE. This CDR3 comprises 14 residues. DNA of the CDR3: TGTGCCAGCAACCCTAGTCCGAACACCGGGGAGCTGTTTTTT. As protein: CASNPSPNTGELFF. Based on the CDR3 plus reference TRBV9 and TRBJ2-2, the full variable domain is DSGVTQTPKHLITATGQRVTLRCSPRSGDLSVYWYQQSLDQGLQFLIQYYNGEERAKGNILERFSAQQFPDLHSELNLSSLELGDSALYFCASNPSPNTGELFFGEGSRLTVL.

The gene calls are TRBV19 and TRBJ2-6, with D perhaps TRBD2 (7 bases). This CDR3 is 14 amino acids long. Germline V gives CDR1 LNHDA, CDR2 SQIVND (reference sequence). CDR3 coding DNA: TGTCCGAAGGGGGAGGGCTCTGGGGCCAACGTCCTGACTTTC. It specifies CPKGEGSGANVLTF.

This clone was recorded a few times. The chain joins TRBV10-3 to TRBJ1-1; D ambiguous. Looked up from germline, CDR1 is ENHRY and CDR2 is SYGVKD. The CDR3 is made up of 15 amino acids. V lost 0 bases to trimming and J lost 4 bases, with 12 bases between them. The CDR3 bases are TGTGCCATCAGTGAGTCTCGGGGTTCGGGCACTGAAGCTTTCTTT. Translation gives CAISESRGSGTEAFF.

The V gene is TRBV5-6, the J gene TRBJ2-7; TRBD1 agrees at 12 bases. The V and J ends lost 2 bases and 7 bases, in that order; junction bases with no gene match: 10. CDR3 length: 16 residues. Per the germline V gene, CDR1 is SGHDT and CDR2 is YYEEEE. The CDR3: CASSFTPGQGAREQYF. CDR3 nucleotide sequence: TGTGCCAGCAGCTTCACTCCGGGACAGGGGGCGAGAGAGCAGTACTTC.

J is TRBJ1-1 and V is TRBV15, with a possible D match to TRBD1 (6 bases). CDR1 is LNHNV and CDR2 is YYDKDF in the germline V gene (reference sequence). The V gene lost 5 bases and the J gene lost 1 base, with 11 bases spanning the gap. This CDR3 region has 14 residues. CDR3 DNA sequence: TGTGCCACCAGCCTAGGGGGGGCGAACACTGAAGCTTTCTTT. It translates to CATSLGGANTEAFF.

This clone came up a few times. The rearrangement joins TRBV10-3 to TRBJ2-5, with 7 bases fitting TRBD2. TRBJ2-7 matches the DNA end more closely, so the J call is doubtful. The CDR3 has 15 residues. The germline V gene encodes CDR1 ENHRY and CDR2 SYGVKD. CDR3 nucleotide sequence: TGTGCCATCAAGGCAGGCGGGAGAAGCTCCTACGAGCAGTACTTC. Protein product: CAIKAGGRSSYEQYF.

The V and J genes are TRBV9 and TRBJ1-1, with a tentative D call TRBD1 (5 bases). V lost 2 bases to trimming and J lost 5 bases, with 13 bases between them. Per germline, CDR1 SGDLS and CDR2 YYNGEE. The CDR3 has 14 residues. This CDR3 is CASSVSPRGTEAFF. DNA for the CDR3: TGTGCCAGCAGCGTGTCACCCCGGGGGACTGAAGCTTTCTTT.

The V call is TRBV19, the J call TRBJ1-5; maybe TRBD1 (5 bases). The CDR3 covers 12 residues. V lost 4 bases and J 7 bases, leaving 8 bases between the germline ends. Per germline, CDR1 LNHDA and CDR2 SQIVND (reference sequence). Here the CDR3 reads CASSTWGQPQHF. CDR3 coding DNA: TGTGCCAGTAGTACTTGGGGCCAGCCCCAGCATTTT.

The CDR3 DNA follows: TGCGCCAGCAGCCAGGTTGGGGGCGTTGGTGGCTACACCTTC. Translating it yields CASSQVGGVGGYTF. The chain carries TRBV5-1 and TRBJ1-2, with D possibly matching TRBD1 (6 bases). V gave up 4 bases and J gave up 7 bases, with 17 bases separating them. CDR1 and CDR2 from the germline V gene are SGHRS and YFSETQ. The CDR3 runs to 14 residues.

This clone was detected a few times. V and J are TRBV2 and TRBJ2-7, with TRBD1 matching over 8 bases. The J segment lost 6 bases and the V segment lost 3 bases, leaving 7 bases of the junction unmatched. The CDR3 loop spans 14 amino acids. Germline V gene sequence: CDR1 SNHLY, CDR2 FYNNEI. CDR3 coding DNA: TGTGCCAGCAGTGACGCAGGACAGGGTTCCGAGCAGTACTTC. Translated, it gives CASSDAGQGSEQYF.

V usage is TRBV28 and J usage is TRBJ1-4, with TRBD1 identical over 8 bases. V was clipped by 6 bases and J by 1 base; unmatched bases: 10. Germline values: CDR1 MDHEN, CDR2 SYDVKM. This CDR3 spans 17 amino acids. CDR3 region: CASRPSTGVRTNEKLFF. The CDR3 DNA reads TGTGCCAGCAGGCCCTCGACAGGGGTTAGAACTAATGAAAAACTGTTTTTT.

This sequence joins TRBV7-3 and TRBJ2-2; D unclear. Germline V CDR1 and CDR2: SGHTA, FQGTGA. The V end was cut by 4 bases, the J end by 4 bases, with 7 bases between. This CDR3 is 13 amino acids long. The CDR3 DNA follows: TGTGCCAGCAGCTCCGGAGTCACCGGGGAGCTGTTTTTT. Protein product: CASSSGVTGELFF.

The chain is built from TRBV14 and TRBJ2-1; D is possibly TRBD2 (5 bases). The V gene's germline CDR1 is SGHDN and CDR2 FVKESK. V lost 1 base and J 7 bases, leaving 14 bases between the germline ends. The CDR3 has 15 residues. CDR3 DNA sequence: TGTGCCAGCAGCCAAGCGGCGGGTTTGTGGAATGAGCAGTTCTTC. Protein: CASSQAAGLWNEQFF.

The V gene is TRBV5-6, the J gene TRBJ1-1; D not certain. V shed 2 bases and J shed 1 base, with 12 bases lying between them. In germline, CDR1 is SGHDT, CDR2 YYEEEE. The CDR3 covers 15 residues. CDR3 in amino acids: CASSFRARSNTEAFF. CDR3 coding DNA: TGTGCCAGCAGCTTCCGTGCCAGGTCGAACACTGAAGCTTTCTTT.

The chain combines TRBV27 with TRBJ1-1, with 7 bases matching TRBD1. The V gene end was trimmed by 5 bases and the J gene end by 6 bases; junction bases not matched to a gene: 12. The germline V gene has CDR1 MNHEY and CDR2 SMNVEV (reference sequence). The CDR3 consists of 15 residues. In nucleotides, the CDR3 is TGTGCCAGCAGTCCCATAATCGGACAGGTAGCTGAAGCTTTCTTT. Its translation is CASSPIIGQVAEAFF.

V usage is TRBV18 and J usage is TRBJ1-1; D perhaps matches TRBD1 (6 bases). The V and J ends lost 2 bases and 10 bases respectively, with 14 bases between them. There are 13 residues in the CDR3. Germline V lookup: CDR1 KGHSH, CDR2 LQKENI. CDR3 loop: CASSPKAGVTAFF. CDR3 DNA sequence: TGTGCCAGCTCACCAAAAGCAGGGGTTACAGCTTTCTTT.

This chain uses TRBV7-2 with TRBJ2-5; 7 bases align to TRBD1. The germline gives CDR1 SGHTA, CDR2 FQGNSA. The CDR3 is made up of 13 amino acids. The J segment lost 1 base and the V segment lost 4 bases, leaving 0 bases of the junction unmatched. CDR3: CASSWDSQETQYF. CDR3 bases: TGTGCCAGCAGCTGGGACAGCCAAGAGACCCAGTACTTC.

The count of this clone is one. This chain uses TRBV14 with TRBJ1-1, with 7 bases lining up with TRBD1. Losses at the gene ends were 3 bases for V and 3 bases for J; bases not matched to a gene: 1. Germline CDR1 and CDR2: SGHDN and FVKESK. This CDR3 is built from 13 residues. In DNA form, the CDR3 reads TGTGCCAGCAGCCAGGACAGGTACACTGAAGCTTTCTTT. Translated, it gives CASSQDRYTEAFF.

The chain carries TRBV19 and TRBJ1-1; D is perhaps TRBD1 (6 bases). V was cut by 5 bases and J by 11 bases, with 12 bases left in between. CDR1 and CDR2 from the germline V gene are LNHDA and SQIVND (reference sequence). The CDR3 covers 11 residues. This chain's CDR3 is CASSSGTYAFF. The CDR3 nucleotides read TGTGCCAGTAGTTCCGGGACATATGCTTTCTTT.

This clone was seen once. This chain links TRBV28 with TRBJ2-7, with D possibly TRBD1 on 6 matching bases. CDR3 length equals 13 residues. V lost 8 bases to trimming and J lost 4 bases, with 15 bases between them. The germline V gene has CDR1 MDHEN and CDR2 SYDVKM. The CDR3 coding sequence is TGTGCCAGCCGAGCCCTAGGGGGATACGAGCAGTACTTC. Amino acids: CASRALGGYEQYF.

This clone occurred a few times. V usage is TRBV19 and J usage is TRBJ1-4; tentatively, D is TRBD1 (6 bases). The germline V gene encodes CDR1 LNHDA and CDR2 SQIVND (reference sequence). The length of the CDR3 is 14 residues. V lost 5 bases and J lost 7, with 14 bases in between. The CDR3 loop reads CASSPARGTEKLFF. The CDR3 DNA is TGTGCCAGTAGTCCGGCCAGGGGTACTGAAAAACTGTTTTTT.

This chain uses TRBV28 with TRBJ1-2; TRBD1 might be the D (6 bases). This CDR3 comprises 13 residues. CDR1 and CDR2 from the germline V gene are MDHEN and SYDVKM. V was shortened by 3 bases and J by 4 bases, with 9 bases between the two germline ends. CDR3 DNA sequence: TGTGCCAGCAGTTTGGACAGATCCTATGGCTACACCTTC. It translates to CASSLDRSYGYTF.

The rearrangement links TRBV4-1 to TRBJ1-1; no clear D. V lost 3 bases and J 8 bases, leaving 16 bases between the germline ends. Per the germline V gene, CDR1 is MGHRA and CDR2 is YSYEKL. The CDR3 has 14 amino acids. The CDR3 bases are TGCGCCAGCAGCCAGGACTCGTTCGGCTCGGAAGCTTTCTTT. It translates to CASSQDSFGSEAFF.